The 20 T cell receptor beta chains listed next were all sequenced from one sample in a study of blood T cells in healthy people across ages. For the second PCR, which ran for 7 to 11 cycles, a sample-barcoded 5' primer and a J-beta primer mix were used. Via MiXCR, TCRdb re-called the 5' RACE reads, giving one row per CDR3 protein. This sample has 800,000 or so distinct CDR3 sequences, with around 62% found just once. The specimen sequenced was blood. These receptors were collected from a man younger than 40 in good health.

This clonotype was counted between two and nine times. The chain employs TRBV6-5 and TRBJ2-7; 9 bases align to TRBD1. V gave up 6 bases and J gave up 3 bases; unmatched junction bases: 9. The CDR3 covers 15 residues. The germline V gene encodes CDR1 MNHEY and CDR2 SVGAGI. This CDR3 reads CASSRPGQGGYEQYF. CDR3 coding DNA: TGTGCCAGCAGCCGACCGGGACAGGGAGGCTACGAGCAGTACTTC.

The V and J genes are TRBV28 and TRBJ1-5; no reliable D call. Germline values: CDR1 MDHEN, CDR2 SYDVKM. The CDR3 sequence is 12 residues long. The V end was cut by 6 bases, the J end by 4 bases, with 7 bases between. CDR3 coding DNA: TGTGCCAGCAGGGCTGAGAATCAGCCCCAGCATTTT. It encodes CASRAENQPQHF.

This clonotype was seen more than once but under ten times. The chain recombines TRBV29-1 with TRBJ2-1; 8 bases align to TRBD1. Germline CDR1 is SQVTM and CDR2 is ANQGSEA. The CDR3 covers 14 residues. The J segment lost 6 bases and the V segment lost 1 base, leaving 5 bases of the junction unmatched. The CDR3 DNA sequence: TGCAGCGTTGAAGTTCAGGGGGCTGGCAATGAGCAGTTCTTC. As protein: CSVEVQGAGNEQFF.

This clonotype was counted a few times. The chain links TRBV4-3 to TRBJ1-2; D is unclear. V was trimmed by 0 bases and J by 4 bases, leaving 12 bases between them. Germline-derived CDR1 and CDR2 are LGHNA and YSLEER. The CDR3 is 15 residues long. The CDR3 DNA is TGCGCCAGCAGCCAAGAGGAACATACCTTCTATGGCTACACCTTC. The encoded protein is CASSQEEHTFYGYTF.

This sequence joins TRBV15 and TRBJ2-4, with D hard to call. The DNA matches TRBJ2-7 better at its end, which makes the J call doubtful. Germline CDR1 and CDR2: LNHNV and YYDKDF (reference sequence). The CDR3 runs 14 residues. Here the CDR3 reads CATSSPPRWDEQYF. DNA for the CDR3: TGTGCCACCAGCAGTCCCCCTCGCTGGGACGAGCAGTACTTC.

The V gene is TRBV29-1, the J gene TRBJ2-7; 10 bases agree with TRBD2. V lost 4 bases and J lost 7; bases outside the gene matches: 7. The CDR3 runs 13 residues. In germline, CDR1 is SQVTM, CDR2 ANQGSEA. CDR3 nucleotide sequence: TGCAGCGTTGCCGCTAGCGGGGGTGGGGAGCAGTACTTC. It specifies CSVAASGGGEQYF.

This clonotype has a single count. This chain connects TRBV4-3 to TRBJ2-4, with 8 nucleotides matching TRBD1. The closer fit of TRBJ2-5 to the DNA end suggests the J call may be wrong. Germline V lookup: CDR1 LGHNA, CDR2 YSLEER. CDR3 length: 16 residues. The CDR3 coding sequence is TGCGCCAGCAGCCCAGCCCCGCAGGGGGCCGGAGAGACCCAGTACTTC. Translated, it gives CASSPAPQGAGETQYF.

V and J are TRBV6-6 and TRBJ2-1; D not certain. The germline CDR1 and CDR2 sequences are MNHNY and SVGAGI (reference sequence). The V end was cut by 9 bases, the J end by 13 bases, with 13 bases between. CDR3 length equals 10 residues. The CDR3 nucleotides are TGTGCCAGTGAATTTGAGACCCAGTTCTTC. Protein: CASEFETQFF.

The J gene is TRBJ1-6, the V gene TRBV9, with a weak D call TRBD1 (5 bases). This CDR3 contains 13 residues. Germline V CDR1 and CDR2: SGDLS, YYNGEE. V was trimmed by 4 bases and J by 14 bases, leaving 16 bases between them. DNA of the CDR3: TGTGCCAGCAGCTCCGGGGGGGGATCCACCCTCCACTTT. It specifies CASSSGGGSTLHF.

This clonotype has more than one count but fewer than ten. The gene calls are TRBV7-9 and TRBJ2-1; possible D gene TRBD1, 5 bases. Germline assignment: CDR1 SEHNR and CDR2 FQNEAQ (reference sequence). Deletions cut 5 bases from V and 2 bases from J, with 13 bases between. This CDR3 is built from 15 residues. CDR3 in amino acids: CASSPPLGAYNEQFF. The DNA for the CDR3 is TGTGCCAGCAGCCCGCCCCTAGGGGCCTACAATGAGCAGTTCTTC.

In the case of this clonotype: Germline and junction disagree at one end, which may indicate a read error. This chain uses TRBV29-1 with TRBJ1-2; the D gene is possibly TRBD1 (6 bases). Germline loops: CDR1 SQVTM, CDR2 ANQGSEA. CDR3 size: 12 residues. CDR3 loop: CSVLGGHYGHTF. CDR3 DNA sequence: TGCAGCGTTCTAGGGGGTCACTATGGCCACACCTTC. Drawing the rest from reference TRBV29-1 and TRBJ1-2, the complete variable domain is SAVISQKPSRDICQRGTSLTIQCQVDSQVTMMFWYRQQPGQSLTLIATANQGSEATYESGFVIDKFPISRPNLTFSTLTVSNMSPEDSSIYLCSVLGGHYGHTFGSGTRLTVV.

The genes are TRBV6-2 or TRBV6-3 and TRBJ1-2; D remains ambiguous. The CDR3 is made up of 13 amino acids. CDR1 MNHEY and CDR2 SVGEGT come from the germline V gene. Trimming left V 7 bases short and J 8 bases short, with 17 bases between. The DNA of the CDR3 is TGTGCCAGCAAACGGGTACGAGACGGAGGCTACACCTTC. Translated, it gives CASKRVRDGGYTF.

The V call is TRBV5-4, the J call TRBJ1-4; 8 positions match TRBD1. The CDR3 consists of 16 residues. Germline CDR1 is SGHNT and CDR2 is YYREEE (reference sequence). J lost 0 bases, V lost 4 bases, and 5 bases had no gene match. CDR3 sequence (DNA): TGTGCCAGCAGCCGACAGGGGTCTGCAACTAATGAAAAACTGTTTTTT. Translation: CASSRQGSATNEKLFF.

V and J are TRBV7-2 and TRBJ1-2; maybe TRBD1 (6 bases). Germline V gene lookup returns CDR1 SGHTA and CDR2 FQGNSA. The CDR3 extends over 15 amino acids. V was cut by 4 bases and J by 5 bases, with 17 bases left in between. The CDR3 DNA reads as TGTGCCAGCAGCTCGAACCTGGACAGTCCTTATGGCTACACCTTC. Amino acids: CASSSNLDSPYGYTF. Using reference TRBV7-2 and TRBJ1-2 for the parts outside the CDR3, the full variable domain is GAGVSQSPSNKVTEKGKDVELRCDPISGHTALYWYRQSLGQGLEFLIYFQGNSAPDKSGLPSDRFSAERTGGSVSTLTIQRTQQEDSAVYLCASSSNLDSPYGYTFGSGTRLTVV.

This chain joins TRBV9 and TRBJ2-3, with D possibly being TRBD2 (5 bases). Trimming removed 0 bases from V and 0 bases from J, with 11 bases in between. There are 16 residues in the CDR3. The germline CDR1 and CDR2 sequences are SGDLS and YYNGEE. In DNA, the CDR3 is TGTGCCAGCAGCGTAGAGCCGGGAACTAGCACAGATACGCAGTATTTT. Translated, it gives CASSVEPGTSTDTQYF. Complete variable domain (other parts from reference TRBV9 and TRBJ2-3): DSGVTQTPKHLITATGQRVTLRCSPRSGDLSVYWYQQSLDQGLQFLIQYYNGEERAKGNILERFSAQQFPDLHSELNLSSLELGDSALYFCASSVEPGTSTDTQYFGPGTRLTVL.

In its sample, this clonotype was seen a few times. The chain recombines TRBV15 with TRBJ1-1; D gene unclear. Germline assignment: CDR1 LNHNV and CDR2 YYDKDF (reference sequence). Trimming pared 4 bases from V and 5 bases from J, leaving 14 bases between. This CDR3 comprises 14 residues. CDR3 region: CATSMAGGRTEAFF. Here the CDR3 DNA reads TGTGCCACCAGCATGGCCGGAGGGAGGACTGAAGCTTTCTTT.

The V gene is TRBV6-2 or TRBV6-3, the J gene TRBJ2-1; D tentatively fits TRBD1 or TRBD2 (5 bases each). Between the trimmed V and J ends, which lost 7 bases and 12 bases, there was a span of 16 bases. CDR3 length: 12 amino acids. Germline CDR1 MNHEY, CDR2 SVGEGT. DNA of the CDR3: TGTGCCAGCACCGGGCCCTCAGGGACGCAGTTCTTC. Translating it yields CASTGPSGTQFF.

The chain combines TRBV7-7 with TRBJ2-3; TRBD2 agrees at 9 bases. The germline CDR1 and CDR2 sequences are SSHAT and FNYEAQ (reference sequence). The junction had 3 bases not matched to a gene; V was cut back by 1 base and J by 4 bases. This CDR3 region has 15 residues. CDR3 sequence reads: CASSLERGAADTQYF. The CDR3 region has the DNA TGTGCCAGCAGCTTAGAGCGGGGGGCCGCAGATACGCAGTATTTT.

The chain carries TRBV29-1 and TRBJ2-1, with TRBD1 identical over 10 bases. The junction had 9 bases not matched to a gene; V was cut back by 4 bases and J by 3 bases. The CDR3 contains 16 residues. From germline, CDR1 is SQVTM and CDR2 ANQGSEA. The CDR3 reads CSVASVWTGGYNEQFF. The CDR3 DNA is TGCAGCGTTGCGAGCGTTTGGACAGGGGGCTACAATGAGCAGTTCTTC.

The gene calls are TRBV30 and TRBJ1-2; unclear D gene. Trimming removed 2 bases at V and 6 bases at J, with 13 bases between. This CDR3 comprises 13 residues. CDR1 and CDR2 (germline): GTSNPN, SVGIG (reference sequence). CDR3 amino acids: CAWSFLSVNGYTF. The CDR3 coding sequence is TGTGCCTGGAGTTTTTTAAGCGTAAATGGCTACACCTTC.